This T cell receptor (beta chain) derives from a study of blood T cell repertoires in COVID-19. CDR1 and CDR2 (germline): SGHRS, YFSETQ. Germline trimming cut 4 bases from V and 3 bases from J; bases unmatched to any gene: 3. This CDR3 contains 14 residues. Sequencing was performed with immunoSEQ multiplex PCR; in TCRdb, only in-frame clones are kept and a portion is missing. The sample records around 300,000 clones, about 87% being singletons. The source of this sequence is a middle-aged woman with acute or convalescent COVID-19. The sequencing input was peripheral blood. This chain connects TRBV5-1 to TRBJ2-3; 9 bases agree with TRBD1. The CDR3 region has the DNA TGCGCCAGCAGCATCGGACAGGGGACAGATACGCAGTATTTT. It codes for CASSIGQGTDTQYF.